One and the same sample provided the 12 T cell receptor beta chains below, sequenced in a study of graft-versus-host responses after intestinal transplantation. The table came from immunoSEQ multiplex PCR; TCRdb's copy has only in-frame clones and leaves some out. Of around 15,000 clones in the sample, approximately 87% were seen once. The specimen comprised bone marrow, sampled more than 120 days after intestinal transplantation. These receptors were collected from a human patient who received an intestinal transplant, so some T cells may come from the graft donor.

This clone occurred a few times. This chain connects TRBV30 to TRBJ1-4; D gene unclear. The V end was cut by 5 bases, the J end by 7 bases, with 17 bases between. This CDR3 comprises 14 residues. Per germline, CDR1 GTSNPN and CDR2 SVGIG (reference sequence). Here the CDR3 DNA reads TGTGCCTGGGCCATGGGTCTCCCCGGTGAAAAACTGTTTTTT. Protein: CAWAMGLPGEKLFF.

The chain links TRBV6-6 to TRBJ2-1, with 8 bases identical to TRBD2. Germline V gives CDR1 MNHNY, CDR2 SVGAGI (reference sequence). The V gene end was trimmed by 7 bases and the J gene end by 8 bases; junction bases not matched to a gene: 10. The CDR3 length is 14 residues. The CDR3 region has the DNA TGTGCCAGCAACATAGCGGGGCCTGGGGATGAGCAGTTCTTC. This sequence encodes CASNIAGPGDEQFF.

J is TRBJ1-5 and V is TRBV19; the match to TRBD1 covers 9 bases. Germline V gene sequence: CDR1 LNHDA, CDR2 SQIVND (reference sequence). V dropped 2 bases and J dropped 5; count of bases not matched to a gene: 7. The CDR3 has 16 residues. CDR3 bases: TGTGCCAGTAGTATACTGAGGGACAGGGAAGATCAGCCCCAGCATTTT. Translation gives CASSILRDREDQPQHF. Looking up the rest from reference TRBV19 and TRBJ1-5 gives the full variable domain: DGGITQSPKYLFRKEGQNVTLSCEQNLNHDAMYWYRQDPGQGLRLIYYSQIVNDFQKGDIAEGYSVSREKKESFPLTVTSAQKNPTAFYLCASSILRDREDQPQHFGDGTRLSIL.

The chain couples TRBV27 to TRBJ2-7; 10 bases fit TRBD1. With 5 bases clipped from V and 3 bases from J, the junction kept 4 bases outside the gene matches. This CDR3 has 14 amino acids. Germline loops: CDR1 MNHEY, CDR2 SMNVEV (reference sequence). CDR3 residues: CASSPGTGDYEQYF. In DNA form, the CDR3 reads TGTGCCAGCAGTCCCGGGACAGGGGACTACGAGCAGTACTTC.

The chain carries TRBV6-4 and TRBJ2-1; D gene ambiguous. This CDR3 is built from 16 residues. The germline V gene has CDR1 MRHNA and CDR2 SNTAGT. V lost 0 bases and J 0 bases, leaving 9 bases between the germline ends. The chain's CDR3 is CASSDSRVFSYNEQFF. The CDR3 DNA reads as TGTGCCAGCAGTGACTCTCGAGTTTTCTCCTACAATGAGCAGTTCTTC.

V is TRBV6-5 and J is TRBJ2-1; a weak D match, TRBD2 (5 bases). Trimming pared 1 base from V and 8 bases from J, leaving 6 bases between. CDR3 size: 12 residues. CDR1 is MNHEY, CDR2 SVGAGI, per germline. CDR3 DNA sequence: TGTGCCAGCAGTTACTTGGGAGATGAGCAGTTCTTC. Its protein is CASSYLGDEQFF.

The chain recombines TRBV28 with TRBJ2-2; D might be TRBD1 or TRBD2, each matching 5 bases. The CDR3 consists of 15 residues. CDR1 MDHEN and CDR2 SYDVKM come from the germline V gene. Trimming took off 3 bases at V and 4 bases at J, with 12 bases between the two ends. CDR3 DNA sequence: TGTGCCAGCAGTTTGAGGGGTAGCCCCACCGGGGAGCTGTTTTTT. This sequence encodes CASSLRGSPTGELFF.

The J gene is TRBJ1-2, the V gene TRBV7-9, with D tentatively TRBD1 (6 bases). Looked up from germline, CDR1 is SEHNR and CDR2 is FQNEAQ (reference sequence). Trimming took 0 bases from V and 5 from J, leaving 10 bases between them. The CDR3 has 14 amino acids. The chain's CDR3 is CASSLAGGYYGYTF. DNA of the CDR3: TGTGCCAGCAGCTTAGCTGGGGGCTATTATGGCTACACCTTC.

The chain employs TRBV28 and TRBJ1-1; possibly TRBD1 for D (5 bases). The CDR3 consists of 15 residues. Germline loops: CDR1 MDHEN, CDR2 SYDVKM. V was shortened by 2 bases and J by 3 bases, with 13 bases between the two germline ends. The DNA for the CDR3 is TGTGCCAGCAGTTTACCGACTGGGGGGTACACTGAAGCTTTCTTT. Translation gives CASSLPTGGYTEAFF.

The chain joins TRBV11-3 to TRBJ2-1; TRBD1 is a possible D gene (6 bases). Looked up from germline, CDR1 is SGHNT and CDR2 is YENEEA. This CDR3 comprises 14 residues. Trimming took off 4 bases at V and 2 bases at J, with 9 bases between the two ends. The CDR3 DNA reads as TGTGCCAGCAGCTCTCGGGACACCTACAATGAGCAGTTCTTC. Translation: CASSSRDTYNEQFF.

This clone occurred once. The rearrangement links TRBV30 to TRBJ2-7, with 11 bases lining up with TRBD2. The CDR3 has 15 residues. Germline values: CDR1 GTSNPN, CDR2 SVGIG (reference sequence). Trimming took 2 bases from V and 5 from J; bases not matched to a gene: 8. The CDR3: CAWSLLAGAFDEQYF. The CDR3, as DNA: TGTGCCTGGAGTTTACTAGCGGGAGCCTTCGACGAGCAGTACTTC.

J is TRBJ2-1 and V is TRBV7-2; D is uncertain. Germline-derived CDR1 and CDR2 are SGHTA and FQGNSA. CDR3 length: 12 amino acids. Trimming left V 5 bases short and J 2 bases short, with 4 bases between. The CDR3 nucleotides read TGTGCCAGCAGCCCAACCTACAATGAGCAGTTCTTC. As protein: CASSPTYNEQFF. Full variable domain (remainder filled in from reference TRBV7-2 and TRBJ2-1): GAGVSQSPSNKVTEKGKDVELRCDPISGHTALYWYRQSLGQGLEFLIYFQGNSAPDKSGLPSDRFSAERTGGSVSTLTIQRTQQEDSAVYLCASSPTYNEQFFGPGTRLTVL.